The rows below give T cell receptor beta chains drawn from one sample of a study of cytomegalovirus exposure and HLA in healthy donors. Produced via immunoSEQ multiplex PCR; TCRdb's table is partial and in-frame only. Of about 190,000 clones listed, roughly four fifths are singletons. The specimen was PBMCs. These receptors were taken from a woman in her late teens or twenties in good health and CMV-seropositive. The conserved cysteine and the conserved F or W are not part of the CDR3 here.

J: TRBJ2-3; V: TRBV30; CDR3: AWSQYRGDLAGGAGTDTQY
J: TRBJ1-6; V: TRBV2; CDR3: ASRGGQYNSPLH
J: TRBJ1-1; V: TRBV7-3; CDR3: ASSLTVTHEAF
J: TRBJ1-6; V: TRBV2; CDR3: ASSDPGHANSPLH
J: TRBJ2-1; V: TRBV9; CDR3: ASSSRGSGGDNEQF
J: TRBJ2-2; V: TRBV7-9; CDR3: ASSLVASTGELF
J: TRBJ1-1; V: TRBV5-4; CDR3: ASSLGPGGETEAF
J: TRBJ1-6; V: TRBV7-9; CDR3: ASSLPGGSSYNSPLH
J: TRBJ2-5; V: TRBV11-1; CDR3: ASSTRTGFQETQY
J: TRBJ2-7; V: TRBV7-2; CDR3: ASSLGETSGGANEQY
J: TRBJ1-2; V: TRBV5-4; CDR3: ASSSHRVLYGYT
J: TRBJ2-2; V: TRBV11-3; CDR3: ASSQLAGWGNTGELF
J: TRBJ1-1; V: TRBV11-3; CDR3: ASSRGVGREEAF
J: TRBJ2-5; V: TRBV6-6; CDR3: ASSYAVASPGDQY
J: TRBJ2-3; V: TRBV7-9; CDR3: ASSLPRASGTDTQY
J: TRBJ1-1; V: TRBV28; CDR3: ASSFQRRIGGRAF
J: TRBJ1-1; V: TRBV5-1; CDR3: ASSLGQSNTEAF
J: TRBJ2-7; V: TRBV11-2; CDR3: ASSSLRGGFEEQY
J: TRBJ1-1; V: TRBV27; CDR3: ASSLSGRDTEAF
J: TRBJ2-4; V: TRBV19; CDR3: ASSIMDYRKNSQY
J: TRBJ1-2; V: TRBV19; CDR3: ASSMTGGDGYT
J: TRBJ2-5; V: TRBV7-3; CDR3: ASSLGADDTQY
J: TRBJ2-1; V: TRBV6-4; CDR3: ASSDDGGTYNEQF
J: TRBJ2-5; V: TRBV18; CDR3: ASSPWTSGGSRETQY
J: TRBJ1-2; V: TRBV5-1; CDR3: ASSFATSNYGYT
J: TRBJ2-1; V: TRBV6-5; CDR3: ASSYSRGLARNEQF
J: TRBJ1-2; V: TRBV2; CDR3: ASSEASGGYGYT
J: TRBJ1-4; V: TRBV6-1; CDR3: ASSEARGFEKLF
J: TRBJ1-4; V: TRBV27; CDR3: ASSSATNEKLF
J: TRBJ1-2; V: TRBV7-4; CDR3: ASSVGGSTDPPYGYT
J: TRBJ1-6; V: TRBV5-1; CDR3: ASSLDPRGNNSPLH
J: TRBJ1-5; V: TRBV7-9; CDR3: ASSLGGDQPQH
J: TRBJ2-1; V: TRBV21-1; CDR3: ASSRRGRSYNEQF
J: TRBJ2-3; V: TRBV14; CDR3: ASSQPLSFREPTDTQY
J: TRBJ2-3; V: TRBV2; CDR3: ASTGTSGLSTDTQY
J: TRBJ1-3; V: TRBV27; CDR3: ASSARGGRNTIY
J: TRBJ1-1; V: TRBV19; CDR3: ASYREANTEAF
J: TRBJ1-5; V: TRBV27; CDR3: ASRRGGEQPQH
J: TRBJ1-1; V: TRBV6-5; CDR3: ASRTGQGRNTEAF
J: TRBJ1-1; V: TRBV7-9; CDR3: ASSPRTGLGTEAF
J: TRBJ2-5; V: TRBV5-1; CDR3: ASSNRPLLGTETQY
J: .; V: TRBV7-3; CDR3: ASSLLAGTQY
J: TRBJ1-1; V: TRBV29-1; CDR3: SVVIQGAF
J: TRBJ2-5; V: TRBV28; CDR3: ASGAGETQY
J: TRBJ1-1; V: TRBV30; CDR3: AWKGVPMNTEAF
J: TRBJ2-1; V: TRBV4-1; CDR3: ASSQEGAGASVNEQF
J: TRBJ1-3; V: TRBV30; CDR3: AWSRGRDGNTIY
J: TRBJ1-2; V: TRBV7-2; CDR3: ASSLSWTGGYGYT
J: TRBJ1-1; V: TRBV7-9; CDR3: ASRPSRVTSSGTEAF
J: TRBJ1-2; V: TRBV5-1; CDR3: ASSLEPQGQRGYT
J: TRBJ2-1; V: TRBV2; CDR3: ASSGGGRVNEQF